This TCR beta chain was observed in a study of CD4 T cells in relation to SARS-CoV-2 and coronaviruses. Study outcomes and limitations: No donor gave both pre-pandemic and post-infection samples.

Germline-derived CDR1 and CDR2 are LNHNV and YYDKDF (reference sequence). The V and J ends lost 5 bases and 5 bases, in that order; junction bases with no gene match: 4. This CDR3 contains 14 residues. The unexposed donors gave CD4+ T cells in about 2010-2019, prior to COVID-19. The cells were cultured for less than twelve days before CD4+ T cells were isolated. PBMCs were plated at 1.5 million to 2.5 million per well in IL-2-containing medium. The protocol was immunoSEQ multiplex PCR, while the TCRdb copy is restricted to in-frame clones and leaves out a portion. The data contain about 21,000 clones, around three quarters of them singletons. A word on this clone: Its target is not known.

The chain links TRBV15 to TRBJ2-3; 10 bases are shared with TRBD1. The sequence came from a human donor in good health. The sample comprised CD4+ T cells from PBMCs, cultured in vitro. Here the CDR3 DNA reads TGTGCCACCAGCGGAGGACAGGGGGTAGATACGCAGTATTTT. Its translation: CATSGGQGVDTQYF.